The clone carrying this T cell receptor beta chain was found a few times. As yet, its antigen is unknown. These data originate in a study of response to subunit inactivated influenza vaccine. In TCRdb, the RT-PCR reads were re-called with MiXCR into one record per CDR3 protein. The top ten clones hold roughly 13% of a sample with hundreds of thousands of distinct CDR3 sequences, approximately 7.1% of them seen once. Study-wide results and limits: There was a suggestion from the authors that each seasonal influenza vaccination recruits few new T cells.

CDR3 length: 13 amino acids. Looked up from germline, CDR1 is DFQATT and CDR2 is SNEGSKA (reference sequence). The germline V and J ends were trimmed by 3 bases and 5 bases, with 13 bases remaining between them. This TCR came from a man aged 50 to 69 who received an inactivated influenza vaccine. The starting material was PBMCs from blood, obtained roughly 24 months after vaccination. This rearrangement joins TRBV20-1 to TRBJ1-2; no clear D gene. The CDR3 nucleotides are TGCAGTGCTAGTGAACGGAGTTATTATGGCTACACCTTC. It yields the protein CSASERSYYGYTF.